The entry below describes one TCR beta chain. Adults between roughly 18 and 95 years of age took part from approximately 24 US areas. Cohort 3 donors were reported recovered after two negative PCRs, clearance, or symptom resolution. The V gene's germline CDR1 is SEHNR and CDR2 FQNEAQ (reference sequence). The V end was cut by 5 bases, the J end by 10 bases, with 12 bases between. The CDR3 length is 12 residues. The data originate from a study of blood T cell repertoires in COVID-19. The wider study: From the United States, Italy and Spain came samples of acute and convalescent COVID-19. T cells, B-cell-depleted T cells, or PBMCs supplied cDNA or gDNA.

Only in-frame clones appear in the TCRdb table, and some are missing; sequencing was by immunoSEQ multiplex PCR. The table shows a few hundred thousand clones, with approximately 85% occurring only once. The sample taken for sequencing was PBMCs or T cells enriched from blood (not recorded which). The J gene is TRBJ2-1, the V gene TRBV7-9; D is possibly TRBD2 (6 bases). The TCR sequence derives from a woman in her twenties or thirties who had recovered from COVID-19. In DNA, the CDR3 is TGTGCCAGCAGCCCTCAAAGCGGGGAGCAGTTCTTC. Its translation is CASSPQSGEQFF.